The TCR beta chain described here comes from a study of Ad26.COV2.S vaccination and SARS-CoV-2 variants. Unmatched junction bases numbered 9, after V lost 11 bases and J lost 6 bases. CDR3 length: 13 amino acids. CDR1 is SNHLY and CDR2 is FYNNEI in the germline V gene. Method: immunoSEQ multiplex PCR; TCRdb's copy keeps in-frame clones and lacks some. The table has about 350,000 clones, about 85% seen once. Treatment denoted: around 19 received Ad26.COV2.S at low or high dose, single or two shots; about 5 received placebo; per-sample allocation not given. All samples were drawn on day 63, counting from the first vaccine or placebo injection. A Boston donor was an adult aged 18-55 years.

V is TRBV2 and J is TRBJ2-7; 11 positions agree with TRBD2. This sequence was found in a person between 18 and 60 years old who received the Ad26.COV2.S COVID-19 vaccine or a placebo. The specimen was peripheral blood, collected in a trial of Ad26.COV2.S vaccine versus placebo. CDR3 sequence (DNA): TGTGCCGGCCGGACTAGCGGGTCGAGCGAGCAGTACTTC. This translates into CAGRTSGSSEQYF.